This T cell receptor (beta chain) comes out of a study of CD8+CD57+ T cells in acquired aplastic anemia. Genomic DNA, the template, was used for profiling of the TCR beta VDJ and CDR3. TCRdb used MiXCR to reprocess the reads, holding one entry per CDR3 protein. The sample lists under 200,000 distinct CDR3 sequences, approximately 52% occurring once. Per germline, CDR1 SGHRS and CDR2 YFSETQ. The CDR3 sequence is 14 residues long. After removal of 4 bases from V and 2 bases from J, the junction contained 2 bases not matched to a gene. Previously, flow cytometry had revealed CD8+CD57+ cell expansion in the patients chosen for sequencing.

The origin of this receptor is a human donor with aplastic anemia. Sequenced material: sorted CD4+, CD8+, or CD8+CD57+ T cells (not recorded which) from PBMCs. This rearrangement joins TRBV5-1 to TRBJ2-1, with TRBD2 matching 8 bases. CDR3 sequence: CASSERGTYNEQFF. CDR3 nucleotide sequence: TGCGCCAGCAGCGAGCGGGGGACCTACAATGAGCAGTTCTTC.